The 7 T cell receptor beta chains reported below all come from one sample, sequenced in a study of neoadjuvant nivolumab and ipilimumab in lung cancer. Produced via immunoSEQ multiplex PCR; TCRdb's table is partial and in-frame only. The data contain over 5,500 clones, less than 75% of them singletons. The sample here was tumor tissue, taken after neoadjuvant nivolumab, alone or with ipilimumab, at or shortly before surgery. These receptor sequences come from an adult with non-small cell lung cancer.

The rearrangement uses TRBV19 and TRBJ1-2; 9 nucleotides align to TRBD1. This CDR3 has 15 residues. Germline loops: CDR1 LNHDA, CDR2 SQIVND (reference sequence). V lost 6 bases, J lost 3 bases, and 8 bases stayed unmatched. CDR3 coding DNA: TGTGCCAGTAGAGGAGAGGGACAGGGAGACTATGGCTACACCTTC. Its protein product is CASRGEGQGDYGYTF.

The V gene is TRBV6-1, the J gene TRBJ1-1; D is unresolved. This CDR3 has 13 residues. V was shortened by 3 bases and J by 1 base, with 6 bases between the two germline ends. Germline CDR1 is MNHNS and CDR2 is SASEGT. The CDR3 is CASSDQENTEAFF. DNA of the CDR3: TGTGCCAGCAGTGATCAGGAGAACACTGAAGCTTTCTTT.

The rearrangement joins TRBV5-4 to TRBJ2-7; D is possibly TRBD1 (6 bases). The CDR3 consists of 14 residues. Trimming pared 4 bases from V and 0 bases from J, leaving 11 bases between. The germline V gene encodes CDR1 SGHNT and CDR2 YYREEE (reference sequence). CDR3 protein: CASSQTGTSYEQYF. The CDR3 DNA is TGTGCCAGCAGCCAGACAGGAACCTCCTACGAGCAGTACTTC.

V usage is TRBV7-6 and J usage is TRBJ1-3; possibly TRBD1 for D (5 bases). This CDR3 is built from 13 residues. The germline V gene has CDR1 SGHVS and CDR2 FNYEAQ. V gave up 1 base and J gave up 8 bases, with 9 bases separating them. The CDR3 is CASSLGQGDTIYF. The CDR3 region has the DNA TGTGCCAGCAGCTTAGGGCAGGGAGACACCATATATTTT. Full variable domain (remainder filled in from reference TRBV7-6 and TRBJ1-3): GAGVSQSPRYKVTKRGQDVALRCDPISGHVSLYWYRQALGQGPEFLTYFNYEAQQDKSGLPNDRFSAERPEGSISTLTIQRTEQRDSAMYRCASSLGQGDTIYFGEGSWLTVV.

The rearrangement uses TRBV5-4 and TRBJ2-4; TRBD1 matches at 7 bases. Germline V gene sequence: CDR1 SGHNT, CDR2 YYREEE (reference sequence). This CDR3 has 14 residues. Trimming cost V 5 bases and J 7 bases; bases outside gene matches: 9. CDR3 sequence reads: CASSRDRALNIQYF. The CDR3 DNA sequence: TGTGCCAGCAGTCGGGACAGAGCTCTTAACATTCAGTACTTC.

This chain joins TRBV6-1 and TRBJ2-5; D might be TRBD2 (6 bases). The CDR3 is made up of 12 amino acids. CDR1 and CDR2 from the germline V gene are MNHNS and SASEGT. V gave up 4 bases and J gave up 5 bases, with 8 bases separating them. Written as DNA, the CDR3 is TGTGCCAGCAGTGGGAGGGGTGAGACCCAGTACTTC. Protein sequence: CASSGRGETQYF.

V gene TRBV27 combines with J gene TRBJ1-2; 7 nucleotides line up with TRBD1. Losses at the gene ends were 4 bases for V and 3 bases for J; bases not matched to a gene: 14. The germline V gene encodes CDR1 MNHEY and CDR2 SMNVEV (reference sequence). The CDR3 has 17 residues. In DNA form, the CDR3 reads TGTGCCAGCAGTTCCCGATCCCGTATGACAGGGTACTATGGCTACACCTTC. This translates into CASSSRSRMTGYYGYTF.